One sample yielded the 21 T cell receptor beta chains listed below, sequenced in a study of T cell responses to AZD1222 COVID-19 vaccine listed by TCRdb under 2021. Library method: the immunoSEQ multiplex PCR assay. This immuneACCESS table, as held by TCRdb, lists in-frame sequences with V and J called but not all clones. Of the missing ones, under half trace to an unresolved V gene in checked studies; the others have no known cause. The sample includes tens of thousands of clones, with 90% observed a single time. The ten most abundant clones make up around 3% of the sample. The meaning of the sample's time point label: baseline before first vaccination. Sequenced here: peripheral blood, sampled on day 0 of AZD1222 vaccination. All receptors derive from an adult in good health.

V gene TRBV2 combines with J gene TRBJ2-2; D tentatively fits TRBD1 or TRBD2 (5 bases each). Germline V gene lookup returns CDR1 SNHLY and CDR2 FYNNEI. The CDR3 is 14 residues long. Trimming took off 5 bases at V and 0 bases at J, with 7 bases between the two ends. The CDR3 bases are TGTGCCAGCAGTCGGGGCACGAACACCGGGGAGCTGTTTTTT. Protein: CASSRGTNTGELFF.

V and J are TRBV6-7 and TRBJ1-6; D is uncertain. TRBV6-7 is an open reading frame whose function is uncertain. The length of the CDR3 is 15 residues. Trimming removed 6 bases from V and 5 bases from J, with 14 bases in between. In DNA, the CDR3 is TGTGCCAGCAGCGGAGGGAGCAGCGATAATTCACCCCTCCACTTT. This encodes CASSGGSSDNSPLHF.

The genes are TRBV6-6 and TRBJ1-1; 11 nucleotides match TRBD1. The CDR3 runs 13 residues. The V segment lost 11 bases and the J segment 3 bases; nucleotides outside the gene matches: 5. Germline-derived CDR1 and CDR2 are MNHNY and SVGAGI (reference sequence). For the CDR3, the DNA is TGTGCCGGGACAGGGGGGTCGGACACTGAAGCTTTCTTT. This encodes CAGTGGSDTEAFF.

This chain joins TRBV11-3 and TRBJ2-2, with D unresolved. From germline, CDR1 is SGHNT and CDR2 YENEEA. CDR3 length equals 20 residues. V gave up 5 bases and J gave up 0 bases, with 25 bases separating them. The CDR3 DNA follows: TGTGCCAGCAGCCCCGGGCGAGGAATGTTCTCCCTTGCGAACACCGGGGAGCTGTTTTTT. Translation: CASSPGRGMFSLANTGELFF.

This chain uses TRBV2 with TRBJ2-7; 7 bases match TRBD1. Germline trimming cut 4 bases from V and 9 bases from J; bases unmatched to any gene: 12. This CDR3 has 14 amino acids. Germline V gene sequence: CDR1 SNHLY, CDR2 FYNNEI. The CDR3 here is CASSATGQQGRQYF. In DNA, the CDR3 is TGTGCCAGCAGTGCCACAGGTCAACAGGGGCGGCAGTACTTC.

This clone was seen just once. The rearrangement uses TRBV5-1 and TRBJ2-3; unclear D gene. CDR3 length: 15 residues. Per the germline V gene, CDR1 is SGHRS and CDR2 is YFSETQ. Trimming left V 4 bases short and J 3 bases short, with 15 bases between. The CDR3: CASSLNGVPTDTQYF. CDR3 in DNA: TGCGCCAGCAGCCTGAATGGGGTTCCAACAGATACGCAGTATTTT.

This clone was detected once. This chain connects TRBV30 to TRBJ2-7; the match to TRBD2 covers 7 bases. The CDR3 extends over 12 amino acids. Germline V gives CDR1 GTSNPN, CDR2 SVGIG (reference sequence). V shed 1 base and J 7 bases; nucleotides not matched to a gene: 4. The CDR3 region is CAWSGGGEEQYF. Here the CDR3 DNA reads TGTGCCTGGAGTGGGGGGGGAGAGGAGCAGTACTTC. The full variable domain, in which reference TRBV30 and TRBJ2-7 provide the parts outside the CDR3, is SQTIHQWPATLVQPVGSPLSLECTVEGTSNPNLYWYRQAAGRGLQLLFYSVGIGQISSEVPQNLSASRPQDRQFILSSKKLLLSDSGFYLCAWSGGGEEQYFGPGTRLTVT.

This chain uses TRBV9 with TRBJ1-2; D call uncertain. The CDR3 length is 13 residues. V was clipped by 0 bases and J by 4 bases, with 7 bases between them. CDR1 and CDR2 (germline): SGDLS, YYNGEE. The CDR3 nucleotides read TGTGCCAGCAGCGTAGCCCCGGGCTATGGCTACACCTTC. It yields the protein CASSVAPGYGYTF.

The rearrangement links TRBV5-4 to TRBJ1-1, with TRBD1 as a possible D gene (6 bases). CDR3 length equals 15 residues. Germline lookup yields CDR1 SGHNT and CDR2 YYREEE (reference sequence). With 1 base removed from V and 5 bases from J, the gap between germline ends came to 15 bases. The CDR3 region has the DNA TGTGCCAGCAGCTTGCCTGCAGGGGTTCAAACTGAAGCTTTCTTT. This gives the protein CASSLPAGVQTEAFF.

This chain links TRBV19 with TRBJ1-2, with D perhaps TRBD1 (6 bases). The V gene's germline CDR1 is LNHDA and CDR2 SQIVND (reference sequence). Trimming shortened V by 3 bases and J by 5 bases, and 19 bases separated the two germline ends. The length of the CDR3 is 16 residues. CDR3 loop: CASSIAPGDEGYGYTF. CDR3 in DNA: TGTGCCAGTAGTATTGCACCAGGGGATGAAGGTTATGGCTACACCTTC.

The chain recombines TRBV7-9 with TRBJ2-7; 9 bases are a match to TRBD1. V lost 4 bases to trimming and J lost 6 bases; unmatched junction nucleotides: 7. The CDR3 extends over 14 amino acids. Germline assignment: CDR1 SEHNR and CDR2 FQNEAQ (reference sequence). Here the CDR3 reads CASSYRGPNLEQYF. Written as DNA, the CDR3 is TGTGCCAGCAGCTACAGGGGGCCCAATCTCGAGCAGTACTTC.

The chain combines TRBV5-5 with TRBJ2-7, with a weak D call TRBD1 (5 bases). This CDR3 is built from 14 residues. Per the germline V gene, CDR1 is SGHKS and CDR2 is YYEKEE (reference sequence). V shed 3 bases and J shed 2 bases, with 12 bases lying between them. CDR3 loop: CASSSRVGAYEQYF. The CDR3 bases are TGTGCCAGCAGCTCCCGCGTAGGGGCCTACGAGCAGTACTTC.

The gene calls are TRBV11-2 and TRBJ1-5; D is uncertain. Germline CDR1 is SGHAT and CDR2 is FQNNGV. The CDR3 contains 15 residues. Trimming took 0 bases from V and 2 from J, leaving 8 bases between them. The CDR3 DNA reads TGTGCCAGCAGCTTAGATCCCGAAGGCAATCAGCCCCAGCATTTT. Protein: CASSLDPEGNQPQHF. The full variable domain, its missing parts supplied by reference TRBV11-2 and TRBJ1-5, is EAGVAQSPRYKIIEKRQSVAFWCNPISGHATLYWYQQILGQGPKLLIQFQNNGVVDDSQLPKDRFSAERLKGVDSTLKIQPAKLEDSAVYLCASSLDPEGNQPQHFGDGTRLSIL.

The chain carries TRBV30 and TRBJ1-4; D not resolved. V was pared by 7 bases and J by 5 bases, with 14 bases between. Germline V gene sequence: CDR1 GTSNPN, CDR2 SVGIG (reference sequence). The CDR3 consists of 13 residues. CDR3 region: CASTDWENEKLFF. The CDR3 region has the DNA TGTGCCTCTACGGACTGGGAGAATGAAAAACTGTTTTTT. The full variable domain, rest sourced from reference TRBV30 and TRBJ1-4, is SQTIHQWPATLVQPVGSPLSLECTVEGTSNPNLYWYRQAAGRGLQLLFYSVGIGQISSEVPQNLSASRPQDRQFILSSKKLLLSDSGFYLCASTDWENEKLFFGSGTQLSVL.

The chain recombines TRBV24-1 with TRBJ2-3; D not resolved. The V end was cut by 4 bases, the J end by 3 bases, with 10 bases between. The CDR3 consists of 14 residues. Germline CDR1 reads KGHDR; CDR2 reads SFDVKD. In DNA form, the CDR3 reads TGTGCCACCAGTGAGTCGACTGCGACAGATACGCAGTATTTT. Encoded protein: CATSESTATDTQYF.

The gene calls are TRBV2 and TRBJ2-5; 16 nucleotides agree with TRBD2. The CDR3 is 16 amino acids. Germline values: CDR1 SNHLY, CDR2 FYNNEI. V dropped 6 bases and J dropped 6; count of bases not matched to a gene: 7. CDR3 protein: CASRAGTSGGVKTQYF. DNA of the CDR3: TGTGCCAGCAGGGCCGGGACTAGCGGGGGGGTAAAGACCCAGTACTTC.

The chain joins TRBV3-1 (or the pseudogene TRBV3-2) to TRBJ1-2, with D possibly TRBD1 on 5 matching bases. With 3 bases removed from V and 4 bases from J, the gap between germline ends came to 12 bases. CDR3 length: 14 amino acids. CDR1 is LGHDT, CDR2 YNNKEL, per germline (reference sequence). The CDR3 region has the DNA TGTGCCAGCAGCCAGGGGGGGGTCTCCTATGGCTACACCTTC. Encoded protein: CASSQGGVSYGYTF.

The V gene is TRBV28, the J gene TRBJ1-2; 8 nucleotides line up with TRBD1. CDR1 MDHEN and CDR2 SYDVKM come from the germline V gene. The CDR3 sequence is 17 residues long. V lost 10 bases to trimming and J lost 4 bases; unmatched junction nucleotides: 20. In nucleotides, the CDR3 is TGTGCCACCCTCCTACAGGGGGATGGGGAAAGGGGCTATGGCTACACCTTC. Amino acid sequence: CATLLQGDGERGYGYTF.

This clone was counted once. The V call is TRBV10-1, the J call TRBJ2-4, with unresolved D. With 3 bases removed from V and 3 bases from J, the gap between germline ends came to 15 bases. Germline V gene lookup returns CDR1 WNHNN and CDR2 SYGVQD (reference sequence). This CDR3 is built from 16 residues. Here the CDR3 DNA reads TGCGCCAGCAGTGATAGGTACCCCGGAGACAAAAACATTCAGTACTTC. Its translation is CASSDRYPGDKNIQYF.

The gene calls are TRBV10-2 and TRBJ2-3; D is possibly TRBD2 (5 bases). CDR3 length: 18 residues. V lost 6 bases, J lost 6 bases, and 28 bases lay in between. Germline V gives CDR1 WSHSY, CDR2 SAAADI. The CDR3 nucleotides read TGCGCCAGCAGCCCAGTCCTTGTACAAACTAGTCTACGGGATACGCAGTATTTT. Translated: CASSPVLVQTSLRDTQYF.

V usage is TRBV7-9 and J usage is TRBJ2-3, with D tentatively TRBD2 (5 bases). Trimming took 5 bases from V and 9 from J, leaving 15 bases between them. Per germline, CDR1 SEHNR and CDR2 FQNEAQ (reference sequence). This CDR3 has 13 amino acids. The CDR3 sequence is CASSPRESSTQYF. DNA for the CDR3: TGTGCCAGCAGCCCCCGGGAATCCTCAACGCAGTATTTT.